The clone carrying this T cell receptor beta chain was seen many times. The entry originates in a study of identical twins. TCRdb reprocessed the 5' RACE reads via MiXCR and lists one record per CDR3 protein. The data contain roughly 570,000 distinct CDR3 sequences, approximately 9.6% of them singletons. Only healthy Caucasians were included as donors. Trimming left V 3 bases short and J 2 bases short, with 8 bases between. CDR3 length: 14 amino acids. Germline CDR1 is MNHEY and CDR2 is SMNVEV (reference sequence). Separately, the same data were catalogued under a study of yellow fever vaccine responses in identical twins. Per that study: Twins showed a vaccine T cell response that reportedly seemed partly convergent, partly personalized.

The chain joins TRBV27 to TRBJ2-1, with D maybe TRBD2 (5 bases). The TCR was taken from a woman aged 18-35 years in good health. Sequencing was performed on PBMCs. The CDR3 here is CASSLGVAYNEQFF. CDR3 in DNA: TGTGCCAGCAGTTTGGGAGTTGCCTACAATGAGCAGTTCTTC.